This is a list of T cell receptor beta chains from one sample in a study of T-cell reconstitution after alpha-beta-depleted transplantation in children. TCRdb recomputed calls from the PCR reads with MiXCR, one row per CDR3 protein. This table has 400,000 to 500,000 distinct CDR3 sequences, under 13% appearing once. The sample here was PBMCs from the stem cell graft donor, taken from the stem cell graft. The receptor set was obtained from a human donor who donated a stem cell graft to a child with acute myeloid leukemia. Both conserved end residues are trimmed from each CDR3. The D gene is left open where the match is weak. Clone sizes are given selectively: once, few, many, or a class where the clone is expanded.

TRBJ2-5 | TRBV7-9 | 13 | - | - | ASSYGQPSQETQY
TRBJ1-1 | TRBV5-1 | 10 | many | - | ASSLAPAEAF
TRBJ2-6 | TRBV29-1 | 12 | few | - | SVAGDSGANVLT
TRBJ2-1 | TRBV25-1 | 15 | few | TRBD2 | ASSDHPGLEVYNEQF
TRBJ1-4 | TRBV20-1 | 12 | many | - | SAQQGSRNEKLF
TRBJ2-2 | TRBV5-1 | 15 | - | TRBD1 | ASSSPAGGANTGELF
TRBJ1-5 | TRBV12-5 | 11 | - | - | ASGLTNNQPQH
TRBJ2-1 | TRBV6-2/TRBV6-3 | 12 | many | TRBD2 | ASSSGSGYNEQF
TRBJ2-1 | TRBV12-3/TRBV12-4 | 11 | - | - | ASQSDSGYEQF
TRBJ2-1 | TRBV6-1 | 16 | few | TRBD2 | ASSENPLAGVSYNEQF
TRBJ2-1 | TRBV29-1 | 11 | few | - | SVQVSVYNEQF
TRBJ2-1 | TRBV12-3/TRBV12-4 | 9 | - | - | ASLRVNEQF
TRBJ2-5 | TRBV12-3/TRBV12-4 | 13 | few | TRBD1 | ASSLFGQGGETQY
TRBJ2-1 | TRBV12-3/TRBV12-4 | 13 | few | TRBD2 | ASSFSLAGVNEQF
TRBJ2-1 | TRBV20-1 | 13 | many | TRBD2 | SARRSSGGADEQF
TRBJ2-1 | TRBV11-2 | 13 | few | - | ASSFPGPPVNEQF
TRBJ2-7 | TRBV5-5 | 13 | few | - | ASSYNPGHSYEQY
TRBJ2-1 | TRBV7-3 | 11 | few | - | ASSLSLYNEQF
TRBJ1-6 | TRBV20-1 | 13 | many | - | SASSAQGDNSPLH
TRBJ1-4 | TRBV20-1 | 11 | few | - | SALPGLNEKLF
TRBJ2-1 | TRBV20-1 | 14 | - | TRBD2 | CAARTSGNSYNEQF
TRBJ2-4 | TRBV20-1 | 12 | - | TRBD1 | SARDDRGGNIQY
TRBJ2-3 | TRBV4-1 | 12 | few | - | ASSQELARDTQY
TRBJ2-5 | TRBV4-1 | 15 | few | TRBD1 | ASSQSSGTGSKETQY
TRBJ2-1 | TRBV29-1 | 11 | few | TRBD1 | SAHEGGSGEQF
TRBJ2-1 | TRBV7-2 | 10 | few | - | ASSSLGNEQF
TRBJ2-3 | TRBV29-1 | 12 | many | - | CGAQGVGTDTQY
TRBJ2-3 | TRBV7-2 | 12 | few | TRBD1 | AKGTGAITDTQY
TRBJ2-2 | TRBV7-2 | 12 | many | - | ASSFDRNTGELF
TRBJ1-1 | TRBV10-3 | 12 | many | TRBD1 | AISTGQGGAEAF
TRBJ2-3 | TRBV5-1 | 11 | few | - | ASSPRIADTQY
TRBJ2-1 | TRBV19 | 12 | few | - | ASSILGAPNEQF
TRBJ2-1 | TRBV9 | 15 | few | TRBD1 | ASSVDDRGRSYNEQF
TRBJ2-3 | TRBV28 | 13 | few | TRBD2 | ASFLSGRVADTQY
TRBJ2-1 | TRBV5-1 | 12 | - | - | ASSSMGIYNEQF
TRBJ2-1 | TRBV5-1 | 13 | few | TRBD2 | ASSLLAGGTNEQF
TRBJ2-5 | TRBV29-1 | 10 | - | TRBD1 | SGRQGQETQY
TRBJ1-6 | TRBV5-1 | 13 | many | - | ASRLQLTEGSPLH
TRBJ2-2 | TRBV7-9 | 13 | - | TRBD1 | ASSSDRVRAGELF
TRBJ2-3 | TRBV6-1 | 12 | many | TRBD1 | ASSPRQGLDTQY
TRBJ2-3 | TRBV7-2 | 14 | few | TRBD1 | ASSFVGGLILDTQY
TRBJ2-4 | TRBV13 | 12 | - | - | ASSLYMGKNIQY
TRBJ1-5 | TRBV20-1 | 12 | many | TRBD1 | SAKKGAVNQPQH
TRBJ2-2 | TRBV19 | 12 | few | - | ASSIGRGTGELF
TRBJ2-3 | TRBV4-2 | 17 | many | TRBD2 | ASSQDRRGGFTNTDTQY
TRBJ2-3 | TRBV5-4 | 14 | many | TRBD2 | ASSLSRGGDTDTQY
TRBJ1-4 | TRBV20-1 | 13 | few | TRBD1 | SASSPGQGNEKLF
TRBJ1-6 | TRBV20-1 | 12 | few | - | SARDSAGNSPLH
TRBJ2-1 | TRBV9 | 12 | - | - | ASSKRGDYNEQF
TRBJ2-3 | TRBV20-1 | 12 | few | - | SAAAVGNTDTQY
TRBJ2-1 | TRBV10-1 | 12 | - | TRBD2 | ASSDAGGPHEQF